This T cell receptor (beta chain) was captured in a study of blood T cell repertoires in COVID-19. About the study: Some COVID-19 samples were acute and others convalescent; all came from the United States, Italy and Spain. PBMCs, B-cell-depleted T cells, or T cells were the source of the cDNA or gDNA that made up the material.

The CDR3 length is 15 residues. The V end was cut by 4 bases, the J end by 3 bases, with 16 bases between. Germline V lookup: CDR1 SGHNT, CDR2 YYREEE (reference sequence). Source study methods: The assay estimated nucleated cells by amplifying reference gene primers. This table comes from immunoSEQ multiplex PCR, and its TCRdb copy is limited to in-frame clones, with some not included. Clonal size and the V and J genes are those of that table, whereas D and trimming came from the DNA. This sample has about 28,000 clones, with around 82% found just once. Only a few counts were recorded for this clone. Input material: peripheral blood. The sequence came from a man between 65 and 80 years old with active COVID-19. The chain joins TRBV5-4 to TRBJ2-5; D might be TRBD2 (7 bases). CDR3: CASSAMGRGEETQYF. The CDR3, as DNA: TGTGCCAGCAGCGCCATGGGGAGGGGGGAAGAGACCCAGTACTTC. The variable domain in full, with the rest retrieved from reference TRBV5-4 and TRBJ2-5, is ETGVTQSPTHLIKTRGQQVTLRCSSQSGHNTVSWYQQALGQGPQFIFQYYREEENGRGNFPPRFSGLQFPNYSSELNVNALELDDSALYLCASSAMGRGEETQYFGPGTRLLVL.